This TCR beta chain was profiled in a study of blood T cell repertoires in COVID-19 (dated by TCRdb to the early 2020s). In terms of the full investigation: The collaborator samples originated in the United States, Italy and Spain and spanned the acute and convalescent phases of COVID-19. The material from the prospective study consisted of cDNA or gDNA derived from T cells, B-cell-depleted T cells, or PBMCs. The dataset comprised deeply sampled blood TCRbeta repertoires from subjects exposed to, actively infected with, or recovered from COVID-19. The repertoires were released in a freely available public database meant as a resource for research on the immune response to SARS-CoV-2. Samples were obtained from the ongoing ImmuneRACE study (first 160 participants) and from 950 to 1,500 subjects provided by 6 global collaborators. Sample metadata almost always included a de-identified subject ID, COVID-19 status, age in years and sex. HLA class I and class II types, where available, came from metadata supplied by the sample provider rather than from assay-based typing. Overall study results and their limits: Clinical and demographic metadata were provided uncurated, with the amount varying by source and participant.

TCRbeta CDR3 regions were amplified from genomic DNA using the immunoSEQ Assay, a bias-controlled multiplex PCR. Concerning the study's data processing: The number of nucleated cells in each sample was estimated from the amplification of reference gene primers within the assay. To quantify the absolute abundance of each unique TCRbeta CDR3 rearrangement, sequence reads were collapsed and filtered. For each sample, productive Simpson clonality was calculated as the square root of Simpson's diversity index across productive rearrangements. The table was pulled from immuneACCESS by TCRdb, which kept in-frame rearrangements only. Such tables lose some clones; where checked, under half of the loss comes from unresolved V genes, and the rest has no known cause. That table gives V, J and clone size, and the DNA gave D and trimming. Here the sample has 150,000 to 200,000 clones; about nine tenths occur a single time. Approximately 2.4% of the sample belongs to the ten largest clones.

Via the germline V gene (reference sequence), CDR1 is LGHDT and CDR2 YNNKEL. The CDR3 runs 20 amino acids, cysteine and phenylalanine included. Only the CDR3 DNA stays, 60 bases, in frame from base 1. V ends up 0 bases short and J 2 bases short, with an unmatched junction base count of 19. Turning to this clone: Its antigen remains undetermined. No per-base quality is available; no much larger clone lies one base away.

Participants in the prospective study were aged roughly 18 to 89 years, lived in over 20 United States geographic areas, and enrolled through a virtual design. Cohort assignment in the prospective study relied on participant-reported clinical history from a screening survey and a study questionnaire. Recovered participants in ImmuneRACE Cohort 3 were defined as having two consecutive negative NP/OP PCR tests, clearance from a healthcare professional, or resolution of symptoms. In the prospective study, mobile phlebotomists collected whole blood, serum and a nasopharyngeal or oropharyngeal swab from each participant. Over a roughly 2-month period, participants in the prospective study had the option of providing additional blood draws and questionnaires. Blood samples from the prospective study were shipped frozen or at room temperature prior to DNA extraction.

Sequenced: PBMCs or T cells enriched from blood (not recorded which). The sequence is built from TRBV3-1 (or the pseudogene TRBV3-2) and TRBJ2-7; 7 bases in the middle match TRBD1. This clonotype was sampled from a woman between 25 and 40 years old who had recovered from COVID-19. At the DNA level, the sequence is TGTGCCAGCAGCCAAGAGGGGAAGCCAGAGGGGGCAGCGCTACCCTACGAGCAGTACTTC. This codes for CASSQEGKPEGAALPYEQYF.